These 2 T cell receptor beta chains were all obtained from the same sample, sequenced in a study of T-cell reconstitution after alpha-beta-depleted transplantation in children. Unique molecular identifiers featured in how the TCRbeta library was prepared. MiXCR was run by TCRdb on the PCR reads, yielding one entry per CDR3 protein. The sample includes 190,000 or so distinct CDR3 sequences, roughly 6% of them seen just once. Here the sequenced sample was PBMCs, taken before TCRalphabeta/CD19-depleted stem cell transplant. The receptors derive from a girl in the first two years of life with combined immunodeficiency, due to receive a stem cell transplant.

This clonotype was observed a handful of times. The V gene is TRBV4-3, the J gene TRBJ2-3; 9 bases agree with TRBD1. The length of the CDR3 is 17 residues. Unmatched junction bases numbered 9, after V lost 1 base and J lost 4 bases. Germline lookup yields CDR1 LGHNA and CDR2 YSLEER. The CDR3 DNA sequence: TGCGCCAGCAGCCAAGGGACCGGGACAGGGCCCCCAGATACGCAGTATTTT. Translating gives CASSQGTGTGPPDTQYF.

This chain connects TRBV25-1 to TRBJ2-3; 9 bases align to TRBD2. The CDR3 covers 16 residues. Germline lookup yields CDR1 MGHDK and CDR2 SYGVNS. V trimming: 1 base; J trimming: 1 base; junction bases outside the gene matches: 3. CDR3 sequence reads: CASSEWAGGGTDTQYF. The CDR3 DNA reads TGTGCCAGCAGTGAATGGGCGGGGGGGGGCACAGATACGCAGTATTTT.